The source of this TCR beta chain is a study of T cell repertoires in cytomegalovirus infection. MiXCR, run by TCRdb on the reads, gives a single entry per CDR3 protein. Of around 100,000 distinct CDR3 sequences in the sample, roughly 40% are singletons; the top ten hold approximately 69%. Germline V gene data show CDR1 as SGHVS and CDR2 as FQNEAQ. CDR3 length: 15 residues. V dropped 5 bases and J dropped 5; count of bases not matched to a gene: 8. This clonotype appeared a few times. The antigen is undetermined. This receptor was obtained from a human donor in good health (CMV status not recorded). Some clones in this sample may be carry-over from other donors' samples. Sequences were derived from CD8+ T cells from cultured PBMCs, sampled from culture after CMV antigen stimulation. V usage is TRBV7-8 and J usage is TRBJ1-4, with TRBD1 matching 7 bases. Here the CDR3 DNA reads TGTGCCAGCAGCCTCTACGGACAGGAGAATGAAAAACTGTTTTTT. Its translation: CASSLYGQENEKLFF. Full variable domain (rest looked up from reference TRBV7-8 and TRBJ1-4): GAGVSQSPRYKVAKRGQDVALRCDPISGHVSLFWYQQALGQGPEFLTYFQNEAQLDKSGLPSDRFFAERPEGSVSTLKIQRTQQEDSAVYLCASSLYGQENEKLFFGSGTQLSVL.